These 23 T cell receptor beta chains share one sample of origin, sequenced in a study. TCRdb processed the 5' RACE reads anew with MiXCR; each CDR3 protein has one entry. This sample carries tens of thousands of distinct CDR3 sequences, 17% of them seen once, and the ten largest clones take around 2%. Sequenced sample: naive CD4+ T cells sorted from blood. Subset meaning: naive CD4+ T cells, CD4+CD45RA+CD25-. These receptors were taken from a female donor with breast cancer.

This clonotype was recorded a few times. The J gene is TRBJ2-5, the V gene TRBV20-1, with D maybe TRBD2 (7 bases). The CDR3 is made up of 15 amino acids. The ends were cut back, 5 bases at V and 4 bases at J, with 20 bases in the middle. Per the germline V gene, CDR1 is DFQATT and CDR2 is SNEGSKA (reference sequence). CDR3 residues: CSAPPGQRGGETQYF. Written as DNA, the CDR3 is TGCAGTGCTCCCCCGGGACAAAGGGGGGGAGAGACCCAGTACTTC.

This clonotype came up a few times. This chain links TRBV5-6 with TRBJ2-3; D call uncertain. V lost 4 bases, J lost 4 bases, and 13 bases lay in between. Germline lookup yields CDR1 SGHDT and CDR2 YYEEEE. This CDR3 is 14 amino acids long. CDR3 amino acids: CASSAPSFADTQYF. The DNA for the CDR3 is TGTGCCAGCAGCGCCCCAAGCTTCGCAGATACGCAGTATTTT. Filled out from reference TRBV5-6 and TRBJ2-3, the complete variable domain reads DAGVTQSPTHLIKTRGQQVTLRCSPKSGHDTVSWYQQALGQGPQFIFQYYEEEERQRGNFPDRFSGHQFPNYSSELNVNALLLGDSALYLCASSAPSFADTQYFGPGTRLTVL.

This chain connects TRBV11-3 to TRBJ2-7, with no clear D. V lost 5 bases to trimming and J lost 1 base, with 9 bases between them. The CDR3 spans 13 residues. Per germline, CDR1 SGHNT and CDR2 YENEEA. CDR3 DNA: TGTGCCAGCAGCCAGACGGGTTCCTACGAGCAGTACTTC. It codes for CASSQTGSYEQYF.

The chain is built from TRBV5-1 and TRBJ2-3; possibly TRBD2 for D (6 bases). Per the germline V gene, CDR1 is SGHRS and CDR2 is YFSETQ. V was cut by 3 bases and J by 0 bases, with 11 bases left in between. This CDR3 comprises 15 residues. The CDR3 loop reads CASSSRLDSTDTQYF. The CDR3 DNA is TGCGCCAGCAGCTCGCGACTAGATAGCACAGATACGCAGTATTTT.

This clonotype was observed a handful of times. The chain joins TRBV7-2 to TRBJ2-7; 10 positions agree with TRBD1. Per germline, CDR1 SGHTA and CDR2 FQGNSA. After removal of 5 bases from V and 7 bases from J, the junction contained 17 bases not matched to a gene. This CDR3 has 17 residues. The CDR3 sequence is CASSPGQGGPQGWEQYF. The CDR3 DNA reads as TGTGCCAGCAGCCCAGGACAGGGGGGCCCCCAGGGATGGGAGCAGTACTTC.

This clonotype has just a few counts. This chain joins TRBV4-3 and TRBJ2-4; 7 nucleotides match TRBD1. The V gene end was trimmed by 4 bases and the J gene end by 0 bases; junction bases not matched to a gene: 6. Germline CDR1 reads LGHNA; CDR2 reads YSLEER. This CDR3 is built from 16 residues. The CDR3 region is CASSPGTGAAKNIQYF. CDR3 in DNA: TGCGCCAGCAGCCCAGGAACAGGGGCAGCCAAAAACATTCAGTACTTC.

This clonotype was counted at least ten times. The chain joins TRBV20-1 to TRBJ2-3; D could derive from TRBD1 or TRBD2 (5 bases each). The germline CDR1 and CDR2 sequences are DFQATT and SNEGSKA (reference sequence). This CDR3 contains 15 residues. V was clipped by 6 bases and J by 0 bases, with 16 bases between them. CDR3 DNA: TGCAGTGCCCCCGGGGCACAGGTTAGCACAGATACGCAGTATTTT. Its translation: CSAPGAQVSTDTQYF.

CDR3 coding DNA: TGTGCCACAACAGGATCTGGAAACACCATATATTTT. Translation: CATTGSGNTIYF. The V gene is TRBV12-3 or TRBV12-4, the J gene TRBJ1-3; D is perhaps TRBD1 (5 bases). The CDR3 loop spans 12 amino acids. V was cut by 10 bases and J by 1 base, with 8 bases left in between.

The V gene is TRBV5-1, the J gene TRBJ2-5; D may correspond to TRBD1 or TRBD2 (6 bases each). The CDR3 has 14 residues. Trimming shortened V by 4 bases and J by 5 bases, and 15 bases separated the two germline ends. Per the germline V gene, CDR1 is SGHRS and CDR2 is YFSETQ. CDR3 DNA: TGCGCCAGCAGCCCGGGGGCTTCGGGGGAGACCCAGTACTTC. Its protein product is CASSPGASGETQYF.

At least ten counts were recorded for this clonotype. This chain connects TRBV7-2 to TRBJ1-2, with D tentatively TRBD1 (5 bases). Germline V gene data show CDR1 as SGHTA and CDR2 as FQGNSA. CDR3 size: 14 residues. V was pared by 4 bases and J by 8 bases, with 17 bases between. This CDR3 is CASSYGGGGSGYTF. As DNA, the CDR3 is TGTGCCAGCAGCTATGGTGGCGGGGGAAGCGGCTACACCTTC.

This chain uses TRBV20-1 with TRBJ2-7, with D possibly TRBD1 on 6 matching bases. This CDR3 is 14 amino acids long. Deletions cut 1 base from V and 5 bases from J, with 15 bases between. Germline V gene data show CDR1 as DFQATT and CDR2 as SNEGSKA (reference sequence). This chain's CDR3 is CSARVSQGKDEQYF. The CDR3 DNA reads TGCAGTGCTAGAGTTAGTCAGGGGAAAGACGAGCAGTACTTC.

A note on this clonotype: A junction end diverges from the germline sequence, so it may reflect a read error. This chain uses TRBV7-3 with TRBJ2-2, with D unclear. This CDR3 region has 13 residues. Germline V gene lookup returns CDR1 SGHTA and CDR2 FQGTGA. CDR3 in DNA: TGTGCCAGCAGCCCATACGACACCCGGGAGCTGTTTTTT. This encodes CASSPYDTRELFF.

In this sample, this clonotype turned up a few times. This rearrangement joins TRBV5-1 to TRBJ2-5, with D possibly TRBD2 on 5 matching bases. The CDR3 has 14 residues. V shed 4 bases and J shed 5 bases, with 15 bases lying between them. The germline CDR1 and CDR2 sequences are SGHRS and YFSETQ. DNA for the CDR3: TGCGCCAGCAGCGCGGGTGACCGTTCGGAGACCCAGTACTTC. Residues: CASSAGDRSETQYF. Combining the CDR3 with reference TRBV5-1 and TRBJ2-5 gives the whole variable domain KAGVTQTPRYLIKTRGQQVTLSCSPISGHRSVSWYQQTPGQGLQFLFEYFSETQRNKGNFPGRFSGRQFSNSRSEMNVSTLELGDSALYLCASSAGDRSETQYFGPGTRLLVL.

This clonotype was found many times. The chain carries TRBV20-1 and TRBJ2-3; D uncertain. V gave up 7 bases and J gave up 1 base, with 9 bases separating them. CDR1 is DFQATT and CDR2 is SNEGSKA in the germline V gene (reference sequence). CDR3 length: 12 amino acids. The CDR3 is CSVPDGTDTQYF. CDR3 DNA: TGCAGTGTTCCCGACGGCACAGATACGCAGTATTTT.

This clonotype occurred a few times. The chain employs TRBV3-1 and TRBJ2-2; maybe TRBD2 (5 bases). CDR1 LGHDT and CDR2 YNNKEL come from the germline V gene (reference sequence). The CDR3 has 15 residues. V shed 1 base and J shed 2 bases, with 8 bases lying between them. The CDR3 loop is CASSQADYNTGELFF. The DNA for the CDR3 is TGTGCCAGCAGCCAAGCTGACTATAACACCGGGGAGCTGTTTTTT.

Within the sample, this clonotype is medium-sized. This chain joins TRBV6-1 and TRBJ1-1; D unclear. CDR1 and CDR2 (germline): MNHNS, SASEGT. The CDR3 runs to 13 residues. The V and J ends lost 3 bases and 0 bases respectively, with 5 bases between them. This chain's CDR3 is CASSDNLNTEAFF. CDR3 bases: TGTGCCAGCAGTGACAACCTGAACACTGAAGCTTTCTTT.

This clonotype was recorded many times. The genes are TRBV30 and TRBJ2-2, with no clear D. This CDR3 spans 13 amino acids. Germline V gene lookup returns CDR1 GTSNPN and CDR2 SVGIG (reference sequence). CDR3 nucleotides: TGTGGCTTCTCCCCTTCGAACACCGGGGAGCTGTTTTTT. Its translation: CGFSPSNTGELFF.

The chain is built from TRBV20-1 and TRBJ1-2; no definite D call. There are 12 residues in the CDR3. The V gene lost 1 base and the J gene lost 2 bases, with 5 bases spanning the gap. CDR1 DFQATT and CDR2 SNEGSKA come from the germline V gene (reference sequence). CDR3 DNA sequence: TGCAGTGCTAGAGGGGGAAACTATGGCTACACCTTC. It specifies CSARGGNYGYTF.

The sample holds many counts of this clonotype. CDR3 sequence: CASSSRRTVPGELFF. CDR3 nucleotides: TGTGCCAGCAGCAGCCGGAGGACCGTCCCCGGGGAGCTGTTTTTT. This sequence joins TRBV7-9 and TRBJ2-2; weak D call: TRBD2 (5 bases). Trimming cost V 5 bases and J 6 bases, with 16 bases left between them. This CDR3 has 15 amino acids. Germline V gene data show CDR1 as SEHNR and CDR2 as FQNEAQ (reference sequence).

This clonotype occurred a few times. This chain connects TRBV7-2 to TRBJ2-6; no reliable D call. Germline V gives CDR1 SGHTA, CDR2 FQGNSA. The CDR3 runs 15 residues. Trimming cost V 5 bases and J 1 base, with 9 bases left between them. CDR3 residues: CASSAGRSGANVLTF. CDR3 DNA: TGTGCCAGCAGCGCCGGCCGTTCTGGGGCCAACGTCCTGACTTTC.

There are a few counts of this clonotype. This chain connects TRBV5-1 to TRBJ1-4; 10 positions match TRBD1. V shed 6 bases and J 6 bases; nucleotides not matched to a gene: 5. CDR3 length: 14 residues. Germline values: CDR1 SGHRS, CDR2 YFSETQ. The CDR3 reads CASKTGTGDEKLFF. In DNA form, the CDR3 reads TGCGCCAGCAAGACCGGGACAGGGGATGAAAAACTGTTTTTT.

This clonotype was counted at least ten times. The chain links TRBV12-3 or TRBV12-4 to TRBJ1-1; a possible D gene is TRBD1 (6 bases). This CDR3 comprises 15 residues. Trimming took 5 bases from V and 4 from J, leaving 17 bases between them. The CDR3: CASSLNRDFGTEAFF. CDR3 DNA: TGTGCCAGCAGTCTTAACAGGGATTTCGGCACTGAAGCTTTCTTT.

This clonotype has more than one count but fewer than ten. The chain is built from TRBV18 and TRBJ1-1; D is ambiguous. Per the germline V gene, CDR1 is KGHSH and CDR2 is LQKENI. The CDR3 covers 13 residues. The V gene lost 6 bases and the J gene lost 11 bases, with 19 bases spanning the gap. The CDR3 DNA reads TGTGCCAGCTCCCCGGCCGGGTCGGGAATCGCTTTCTTT. This codes for CASSPAGSGIAFF.